This is a list of T cell receptor beta chains from one sample in a study of T-cell reconstitution after alpha-beta-depleted transplantation in children. TCRdb reprocessed the PCR reads with MiXCR, giving one entry per CDR3 protein. The sample holds 190,000 or so distinct CDR3 sequences, roughly 7.5% seen once. The sample was PBMCs from the stem cell graft donor, taken from the stem cell graft. These receptors all come from a human donor who donated a stem cell graft to a child with Wiskott-Aldrich syndrome. The CDR3 runs from the conserved cysteine through the conserved F or W. D genes are given only for firm matches. Not every row has a clone size; where given, it reads once, few, many or a size class.

V,D,J,size,DNA,CDR3
TRBV11-3,TRBD1,TRBJ2-5,.,TGTGCCAGCAGCTCAAGTTTCACCCGACAGGGAGAGACCCAGTACTTC,CASSSSFTRQGETQYF
TRBV6-5,.,TRBJ2-1,many,TGTGCCAGCAGTTACTCACAGGGCAGGGAGCAGTTCTTC,CASSYSQGREQFF
TRBV5-1,TRBD1,TRBJ2-7,many,TGCGCCAGCAACCCCGGACAGGGGACATCCGCCGAGCAGTACTTC,CASNPGQGTSAEQYF
TRBV5-1,.,TRBJ2-2,few,TGCGCCAGCAGCTACCTACAGGGTATCGGGGAGCTGTTTTTT,CASSYLQGIGELFF
TRBV20-1,.,TRBJ1-6,many,TGCAGTGCTCTGGGAGACCATAATTCACCCCTCCACTTT,CSALGDHNSPLHF
TRBV12-3/TRBV12-4,.,TRBJ1-1,.,TGTGCCAGCAGCCACGACCTCTTCGTACAGGGCGGGAACACTGAAGCTTTCTTT,CASSHDLFVQGGNTEAFF
TRBV10-2,TRBD1,TRBJ1-1,.,TGCGCCAGCAGTGAGTCCCGGGACAGGTTAATGAACACTGAAGCTTTCTTT,CASSESRDRLMNTEAFF
TRBV2,.,TRBJ1-2,many,TGTGCCAGCAGCGGGGGACACCCTAACTATGGCTACACCTTC,CASSGGHPNYGYTF
TRBV10-2,TRBD2,TRBJ2-3,many,TGCGCCAGCAGTGATCGAGCGGGAGGGCCCACAGATACGCAGTATTTT,CASSDRAGGPTDTQYF
TRBV7-2,.,TRBJ1-1,many,TGTGCCAGCAGCTTAGACAGGGAGAACACTGAAGCTTTCTTT,CASSLDRENTEAFF
TRBV3-1,.,TRBJ1-2,few,TGTGCCAGCAGCCAAGGTCGGGCAGGGAACTATGGCTACACCTTC,CASSQGRAGNYGYTF
TRBV15,TRBD1,TRBJ2-7,.,TGTGCCACCAGCTCCCGGACAGGGTTCGGCTACGAGCAGTACTTC,CATSSRTGFGYEQYF
TRBV29-1,.,TRBJ2-7,many,TGCAGCGTTTCAAGCTCGGGGCAAGACGGTTACGAGCAGTACTTC,CSVSSSGQDGYEQYF
TRBV24-1,TRBD1,TRBJ2-3,many,TGTGCCACCAGTGACCCGAGGGGGACAGGCCCAGATACGCAGTATTTT,CATSDPRGTGPDTQYF
TRBV4-3,.,TRBJ2-5,many,TGCGCCAGCAGCCAAGGGCACAGGGGAGGGGAGACCCAGTACTTC,CASSQGHRGGETQYF
TRBV29-1,.,TRBJ2-7,many,TGCAGCGCTCAGACGGATTCCTACGAGCAGTACTTC,CSAQTDSYEQYF
TRBV9,TRBD2,TRBJ2-3,many,TGTGCCAGCAGCGTAGAGCCGGCAGCGGGAGAGAATTCAGATACGCAGTATTTT,CASSVEPAAGENSDTQYF
TRBV29-1,TRBD1,TRBJ1-1,many,TGCAGCGTTGAAGAACGAGGCAGGGGGTACCCTGAAGCTTTCTTT,CSVEERGRGYPEAFF
TRBV7-2,.,TRBJ2-3,many,TGTGCCAGCAGCTTAGCGGGGGGATCCATGGGAGATACGCAGTATTTT,CASSLAGGSMGDTQYF
TRBV2,TRBD2,TRBJ2-2,.,TGTGCCAGCACCCGGGGGGATCACACCGGGGAGCTGTTTTTT,CASTRGDHTGELFF
TRBV6-2/TRBV6-3,TRBD1,TRBJ1-1,.,TGTGCCAGCAGTGCTCGTCGGCAGGGGGTCGAAGCTTTCTTT,CASSARRQGVEAFF
TRBV6-2/TRBV6-3,TRBD2,TRBJ2-5,.,TGTGCCAGCAGTCGACTAGCGGGAGACGTGGAGACCCAGTACTTC,CASSRLAGDVETQYF
TRBV5-1,.,TRBJ1-2,many,TGCGCCAGCACCACGGGGTTCTCCTATGGCTACACCTTC,CASTTGFSYGYTF
TRBV6-2/TRBV6-3,.,TRBJ2-7,few,TGTGCCAGCAGCAAACTCTTCGGGGGAGATCCGGGGGAGCAGTACTTC,CASSKLFGGDPGEQYF
TRBV7-2,.,TRBJ2-1,many,TGTGCCAGCGGGGCAGGGGAGCAGTTCTTC,CASGAGEQFF